This section outlines one T cell receptor beta chain sequence together with its context. Since no conserved phenylalanine or tryptophan closes the CDR3, a read error is the likely cause. Assay used: immunoSEQ multiplex PCR; TCRdb lists only in-frame clones, some missing. The repertoire includes roughly 150,000 clones, about 87% of them detected once, and 4.1% sits in the top ten. This specimen comes from a study of radiation and T cells in renal cell carcinoma. The CDR3 sequence is 14 residues long. Germline V CDR1 and CDR2: SGHTA, FQGNSA. V gave up 2 bases and J gave up 6 bases; unmatched junction bases: 6. The time point here: baseline pretreatment blood. Described treatment: 15 Gy SBRT to primary tumor, nephrectomy 4 weeks later.

The source is a woman in her 70s with renal cell carcinoma. This chain connects TRBV7-2 to TRBJ2-7; 8 bases are shared with TRBD2. The sequencing here drew on blood, taken from a patient whose treatment included radiotherapy and nephrectomy. The CDR3 loop is CASSLNGGVSEQYL. DNA of the CDR3: TGTGCCAGCAGCTTAAACGGGGGGGTTAGCGAGCAGTACCTC.